This T cell receptor beta chain was documented in a study of regulatory T cells in long-lasting Graves disease. Trimming shortened V by 1 base and J by 2 bases, and 10 bases separated the two germline ends. The CDR3 sequence is 15 residues long. Per the germline V gene, CDR1 is SEHNR and CDR2 is FQNEAQ (reference sequence). iRepertoire HTBI primers and Arm-PCR of CDR3 regions built TCR beta libraries. From the multiplex PCR reads, TCRdb called clonotypes with MiXCR, one entry per CDR3 protein. Of around 400,000 distinct CDR3 sequences in the sample, around 15% were seen once. Time point described: newly diagnosed GD, antithyroid drugs for less than 3 months. After RNA was extracted from PBMCs, the TCR library was made from it. This clonotype was detected ten times or more.

The J gene is TRBJ2-3, the V gene TRBV7-9; no clear D. The input for sequencing was peripheral blood mononuclear cells (PBMCs), taken at new diagnosis, from a patient treated with antithyroid drugs. This receptor was identified in a female donor with Graves disease. The CDR3 spells CASSLVAAFTDTQYF. DNA of the CDR3: TGTGCCAGCAGCTTAGTTGCGGCTTTCACAGATACGCAGTATTTT.